This T cell receptor (beta chain) was sequenced during a study of T cells in Graves' hyperthyroidism and ophthalmopathy. Study-wide points: Most thyroid-expanded clonotypes above 0.001 were also found in blood.

Authors of the study amplified TCR beta CDR3 regions from RNA transcripts. With the HTBI primer set, the TCR CDR3 went through a first round of RT-PCR. A single record per CDR3 protein comes from TCRdb applying MiXCR to the multiplex PCR reads. The profile shows 700,000 or so distinct CDR3 sequences, over 15% of them singletons. Graves' hyperthyroidism was deemed stable given no ophthalmopathy progression within 18 months. The table lists this clonotype with a few counts. The antigen is not known. This receptor was taken from a man aged 18 to 35 with Graves' hyperthyroidism. Sequences were obtained from blood.

Here the CDR3 reads CASSFWAPRLINYTDTQYF. DNA of the CDR3: TGTGCCAGCAGTTTCTGGGCTCCCAGACTTATTAACTACACAGATACGCAGTATTTT. The J gene is TRBJ2-3, the V gene TRBV12-3 or TRBV12-4; D call uncertain. The V end lost 3 bases, the J end lost 2 bases, and 24 bases lay between the germline ends. This CDR3 is built from 19 residues.